This T cell receptor (beta chain) was identified during a study of blood T cell repertoires in COVID-19. Here immunoSEQ multiplex PCR was the method, and the copy in TCRdb shows in-frame clones only, minus some. The sample holds some 250,000 clones, 88% seen once. The CDR3 has 14 amino acids. The germline CDR1 and CDR2 sequences are ENHRY and SYGVKD. The V gene end was trimmed by 5 bases and the J gene end by 2 bases; junction bases not matched to a gene: 2. The origin of this receptor is a middle-aged woman who had recovered from COVID-19. The chain links TRBV10-3 to TRBJ1-4; 7 nucleotides align to TRBD1. Sequencing was performed on peripheral blood. The CDR3 DNA is TGTGCCATCAGTCCGGGACAGACTAATGAAAAACTGTTTTTT. It translates to CAISPGQTNEKLFF.